This T cell receptor beta chain was observed in a study of blood T cell repertoires in COVID-19. Study overall: In each case, the material was cDNA or gDNA derived from T cells, B-cell-depleted T cells, or PBMCs.

Original processing notes: The assay estimated nucleated cells by amplifying reference gene primers. TCRdb's copy holds only in-frame clones and misses some; the assay was immunoSEQ multiplex PCR. V and J calls and clone size are given by that table; D and trimming were obtained from the DNA. The top ten clones hold around 2.5% of a sample with about 200,000 clones, about four fifths of them seen once. The germline V gene has CDR1 SGDLS and CDR2 YYNGEE. With V trimmed by 3 bases and J by 6 bases, 11 bases remained unmatched. This CDR3 has 16 amino acids. The sequenced material came from peripheral blood. The chain joins TRBV9 to TRBJ2-1; 8 bases agree with TRBD1. This TCR derives from a woman in her 40s with active or convalescent COVID-19. The CDR3 loop reads CASSAPGGWVGNEQFF. In nucleotides, the CDR3 is TGTGCCAGCAGCGCCCCAGGGGGCTGGGTAGGCAATGAGCAGTTCTTC.